This TCR beta chain emerged from a study of blood T cell repertoires in COVID-19. On the study more broadly: T cells, B-cell-depleted T cells, or PBMCs provided the cDNA or gDNA that served as material.

Original handling: Reference gene primer amplification gave nucleated cell count estimates. Produced via immunoSEQ multiplex PCR; TCRdb's table is partial and in-frame only. V and J calls and clone size are given by that table; D and trimming were obtained from the DNA. Of some 200,000 clones in the sample, 65% to 85% were seen once. Deletions cut 10 bases from V and 4 bases from J, with 16 bases between. CDR3 length equals 14 residues. In germline, CDR1 is ENHRY, CDR2 SYGVKD. The chain couples TRBV10-3 to TRBJ2-2, with D maybe TRBD1 (6 bases). The TCR originated in a human donor in a cohort sampled during active COVID-19. Sequences were obtained from peripheral blood. The CDR3 reads CATKGGRGTGELFF. In nucleotides, the CDR3 is TGTGCCACCAAAGGGGGACGAGGCACCGGGGAGCTGTTTTTT.